What follows is one T cell receptor (beta chain) and its context. Its antigen remains unidentified. Base qualities are not recorded, but no much larger clone differs from it by a single base. The data were obtained in a study of blood T cell repertoires in COVID-19 (dated by TCRdb to the early 2020s). Some background on the complete study: Collaborator samples came from the United States, Italy and Spain and covered acute and convalescent phases of COVID-19. The material from the prospective study consisted of cDNA or gDNA derived from T cells, B-cell-depleted T cells, or PBMCs. Deeply sampled blood TCRbeta repertoires from subjects exposed to, actively infected with, or recovered from COVID-19 were included in the dataset. A freely available public database, intended as a resource for researchers studying the immune response to SARS-CoV-2, is where the repertoires were released. The samples were drawn from the first 160 participants of the ongoing ImmuneRACE study and from 1,200 or so subjects provided by 6 global collaborators. Sample metadata almost always included a de-identified subject ID, COVID-19 status, age in years and sex. Where HLA class I and class II types were available, the types were taken from metadata supplied by the sample provider, not from assay-based typing.

TCRbeta CDR3 regions were amplified from genomic DNA using the immunoSEQ Assay, a bias-controlled multiplex PCR. The study's processing was this. Within the assay, amplification of reference gene primers was used to estimate how many nucleated cells each sample contained. To quantify the absolute abundance of each unique TCRbeta CDR3 rearrangement, sequence reads were collapsed and filtered. For each sample, productive Simpson clonality was calculated by taking the square root of Simpson's diversity index across productive rearrangements. TCRdb limited this immuneACCESS table to in-frame rearrangements with V and J called. A share of clones is missing; checked studies link under half to unresolved V genes, and the rest is unexplained. The V and J calls and clone size come from that table; D and trimming were worked out from the DNA. This sample gives 130,000 to 150,000 clones in total; approximately 80% of them show up just once. The top ten hold around 10% of the sample.

General conclusions and limits of the study: The amount of clinical and demographic metadata varied by source and participant and was provided uncurated.

Collaborating institutions collected whole blood in K2EDTA tubes following their own protocols. For TCRbeta analysis, collaborators shipped samples in one of three forms: frozen whole blood, isolated PBMCs, or DNA extracted from either of those sample types. The origin of this receptor is a woman older than 75 in a cohort sampled during active or convalescent COVID-19. Sequencing used peripheral blood.

The nucleotide sequence reads as follows: TGTGCCAGCAGCTGGGCAGGGGGAGAGACCCAGTACTTC. Translated, this is CASSWAGGETQYF. In this chain, TRBV7-3 is recombined with TRBJ2-5; the central 7 bases match TRBD1. The CDR3 has 13 amino acids, counting the end cysteine and phenylalanine. Of the read, only the CDR3 DNA is kept; its 39 bases are in frame from base 1. Sequences SGHTA (CDR1) and FQGTGA (CDR2) are obtained from the germline V gene. V and J are trimmed by 4 bases and 4 bases, and the gene matches miss 3 bases of the junction.